The clone carrying this T cell receptor beta chain has at least ten counts. The data stem from a study of T cells in Graves' hyperthyroidism and ophthalmopathy. There were TCR beta CDR3 regions amplified from RNA transcripts. Initially, a first-round RT-PCR of the TCR CDR3 employed the HTBI primer set. TCRdb called the multiplex PCR reads again in MiXCR, with one record for every CDR3 protein. Of a few hundred thousand distinct CDR3 sequences listed, less than 20% are singletons. The J segment lost 3 bases and the V segment lost 0 bases, leaving 3 bases of the junction unmatched. Germline CDR1 and CDR2: MNHNS and SASEGT. This CDR3 is built from 16 residues.

Sequenced material: blood. The V and J genes are TRBV6-1 and TRBJ1-5; 9 nucleotides agree with TRBD1. The TCR sequence derives from a woman aged 18-29 years with Graves' hyperthyroidism. CDR3 sequence (DNA): TGTGCCAGCAGTGAAGCAGGGACAGGGCTCAATCAGCCCCAGCATTTT. Its translation: CASSEAGTGLNQPQHF.